These T cell receptor beta chains were read from a single sample in a study of CD8 T cells in ankylosing spondylitis. TCRdb passed the 5' RACE reads through MiXCR, listing each CDR3 protein once. The sample yields about 360,000 distinct CDR3 sequences, 14% to 15% seen once. The sequenced material came from blood, either unsorted or a sorted T cell fraction (not recorded which). These receptors came from a male donor with ankylosing spondylitis or in good health (not recorded which). CDR3s include the opening cysteine and the closing phenylalanine or tryptophan. The D gene is left open where the match is weak. Clone size is stated in some rows and not others, as once, few, many or a class when expanded.

CSAAGTSGGGETQYF | TGCAGTGCTGCCGGGACTAGCGGGGGGGGAGAGACCCAGTACTTC | TRBD2 | TRBJ2-5 | TRBV20-1 | .
CASRGGQPYEQYF | TGTGCCAGCAGGGGGGGACAGCCCTACGAGCAGTACTTC | . | TRBJ2-7 | TRBV6-6 | .
CASGKTAGVLHF | TGTGCTAGTGGAAAGACGGCAGGGGTCCTCCACTTT | . | TRBJ1-6 | TRBV12-5 | few
CASSLTTVNTEAFF | TGCGCCAGCAGCTTGACGACGGTGAACACTGAAGCTTTCTTT | . | TRBJ1-1 | TRBV5-1 | many
CASSFGEQGSGNSPLHF | TGCGCCAGCAGCTTCGGGGAGCAGGGGAGTGGTAATTCACCCCTCCACTTT | . | TRBJ1-6 | TRBV5-1 | .
CASSLGTQGAEAFF | TGCGCCAGCAGCTTGGGTACCCAGGGGGCCGAAGCTTTCTTT | TRBD1 | TRBJ1-1 | TRBV5-1 | .
CSAGQAGQETQYF | TGCAGTGCTGGGCAGGCGGGGCAAGAGACCCAGTACTTC | . | TRBJ2-5 | TRBV20-1 | .
CASSVLTDTQYF | TGTGCCAGCAGCGTACTGACAGATACGCAGTATTTT | . | TRBJ2-3 | TRBV9 | few
CSVVSGSLTNEQFF | TGCAGCGTTGTGAGTGGGAGTTTGACCAATGAGCAGTTCTTC | . | TRBJ2-1 | TRBV29-1 | .
CASSWAGQFESGANVLTF | TGTGCCAGCAGTTGGGCCGGACAGTTCGAGTCTGGGGCCAACGTCCTGACTTTC | . | TRBJ2-6 | TRBV12-3/TRBV12-4 | .
CASSQDRPARKETQYF | TGTGCCAGCAGCCAAGATCGTCCGGCGAGAAAAGAGACCCAGTACTTC | . | TRBJ2-5 | TRBV3-1 | .
CASSQDLTQYF | TGTGCCAGCAGCCAAGATCTCACCCAGTACTTC | . | TRBJ2-5 | TRBV3-1 | .
CASSADRGFSHNEQFF | TGTGCCAGCAGTGCGGACAGGGGTTTTTCTCACAATGAGCAGTTCTTC | TRBD1 | TRBJ2-1 | TRBV25-1 | .
CASSLTGRVTEAFF | TGTGCCAGCAGCCTTACAGGGCGGGTCACTGAAGCTTTCTTT | . | TRBJ1-1 | TRBV7-2 | .
CASRDSSDSPLHF | TGTGCCAGCAGGGACAGTTCGGATTCACCCCTCCACTTT | . | TRBJ1-6 | TRBV3-1 | few
CASRPGPTYEQYF | TGTGCCAGCAGACCAGGCCCCACCTACGAGCAGTACTTC | . | TRBJ2-7 | TRBV12-3/TRBV12-4 | .
CASSFSSIGAGLSGANVLTF | TGTGCCAGCAGTTTCAGTTCCATAGGTGCAGGTCTCTCTGGGGCCAACGTCCTGACTTTC | . | TRBJ2-6 | TRBV12-3/TRBV12-4 | .
CASNHRAMNTEAFF | TGCGCCAGCAACCACAGGGCAATGAACACTGAAGCTTTCTTT | . | TRBJ1-1 | TRBV4-1 | few
CASSRDPGGGEKLFF | TGCGCCAGCAGTCGAGACCCCGGCGGTGGTGAAAAACTGTTTTTT | . | TRBJ1-4 | TRBV5-1 | .
CASSFRGLKETQYF | TGTGCCAGCAGTTTTAGGGGACTAAAAGAGACCCAGTACTTC | TRBD2 | TRBJ2-5 | TRBV12-3/TRBV12-4 | many
CASSASGNNEQFF | TGTGCCAGCAGCGCTAGCGGGAACAATGAGCAGTTCTTC | TRBD2 | TRBJ2-1 | TRBV9 | few
CSVGLSIGSLTAYNEQFF | TGCAGCGTTGGTCTCAGTATAGGTTCTCTCACAGCTTACAATGAGCAGTTCTTC | . | TRBJ2-1 | TRBV29-1 | few
CASSQDPDDTSSYEQYF | TGTGCCAGCAGCCAAGATCCTGACGATACGAGCTCCTACGAGCAGTACTTC | . | TRBJ2-7 | TRBV4-2 | few
CASSFTGDYGYTF | TGCGCCAGCAGTTTTACAGGGGACTATGGCTACACCTTC | TRBD1 | TRBJ1-2 | TRBV4-1 | many
CASSWGVGPITEAFF | TGCGCCAGCAGCTGGGGGGTGGGGCCCATCACTGAAGCTTTCTTT | . | TRBJ1-1 | TRBV5-1 | .
CASSLDSRPLLEQFF | TGTGCCAGCAGCTTAGATTCGAGGCCGTTGCTTGAGCAGTTCTTC | . | TRBJ2-1 | TRBV11-3 | .
CASSGTSDAGELFF | TGCGCCTCCTCTGGGACTAGCGACGCCGGGGAGCTGTTTTTT | TRBD2 | TRBJ2-2 | TRBV10-2 | few
CATSRDVGNQETQYF | TGTGCCACCAGCAGAGATGTAGGCAACCAAGAGACCCAGTACTTC | . | TRBJ2-5 | TRBV15 | .